The present T cell receptor (beta chain) was sequenced within a study of T cell responses to AZD1222 COVID-19 vaccine. Whole-study results and caveats: Clonal diversity was possibly underestimated, and the donors were mostly white British, with more females. Spike-specific TCR breadth and depth grew following two AZD1222 doses.

Measured with immunoSEQ multiplex PCR; TCRdb has only the in-frame clones, and not every one. The sample holds 55,000 to 70,000 clones, more than 70% seen once. V was shortened by 2 bases and J by 0 bases, with 4 bases between the two germline ends. Germline-derived CDR1 and CDR2 are GTSNPN and SVGIG (reference sequence). This CDR3 has 12 amino acids. As for this clone: The antigen is unknown.

Sequencing used peripheral blood, obtained on day 0 of AZD1222 vaccination. The rearrangement uses TRBV30 and TRBJ1-1, with D hard to call. The sequence was collected from an adult in good health. DNA of the CDR3: TGTGCCTGGAGTAGGGTGAACACTGAAGCTTTCTTT. Protein sequence: CAWSRVNTEAFF.